This TCR beta chain was identified in a study of T cell repertoires in cytomegalovirus infection. Overall study findings and caveats: In two of eight donors, the top clonotype was HLA-C-restricted CMV-specific. Of the TCR beta families, the public ones yielded a cumulative frequency that identified carriers of CMV plus the relevant HLA.

This clonotype turned up a few times. What it binds is not known. Germline-derived CDR1 and CDR2 are MNHNY and SVGAGI (reference sequence). The CDR3 has 14 amino acids. J lost 10 bases, V lost 8 bases, and 7 bases had no gene match. TCRdb fed the reads into MiXCR, producing one record per CDR3 protein. The table lists hundreds of thousands of distinct CDR3 sequences, about 42% of them singletons. The V call is TRBV6-6, the J call TRBJ2-1, with 14 nucleotides matching TRBD2. This sequence was found in a human donor in good health (CMV status not recorded). Some clones in this sample may be carry-over from other donors' samples. Sequencing was performed on cultured PBMCs, taken from culture after CMV antigen stimulation. CDR3 in DNA: TGTGCCAGCGGGACTAGCGGGAGTGGAGGGGAGCAGTTCTTC. The encoded protein is CASGTSGSGGEQFF.